This TCR beta chain emerged from a study of OX40 agonist ivuxolimab in advanced cancers. Libraries were prepared by immunoSEQ multiplex PCR; TCRdb keeps only in-frame clonotypes and omits some of them. This repertoire shows more than 60,000 clones, about four fifths found once; its top ten account for nearly 4.5%. Looked up from germline, CDR1 is SGHRS and CDR2 is YFSETQ. Trimming took off 4 bases at V and 4 bases at J, with 8 bases between the two ends. The CDR3 spans 13 residues. Sequenced material: CD4+ or CD8+ T cells sorted from blood, taken in a trial of the OX40 agonist ivuxolimab. V gene TRBV5-1 combines with J gene TRBJ2-2, with D unclear. The clonotype comes from an adult with an advanced solid tumor such as melanoma, head and neck, liver or kidney cancer. The DNA for the CDR3 is TGCGCCAGCAGCCCGGACGTCACCGGGGAGCTGTTTTTT. The encoded protein is CASSPDVTGELFF. Full variable domain (rest looked up from reference TRBV5-1 and TRBJ2-2): KAGVTQTPRYLIKTRGQQVTLSCSPISGHRSVSWYQQTPGQGLQFLFEYFSETQRNKGNFPGRFSGRQFSNSRSEMNVSTLELGDSALYLCASSPDVTGELFFGEGSRLTVL.